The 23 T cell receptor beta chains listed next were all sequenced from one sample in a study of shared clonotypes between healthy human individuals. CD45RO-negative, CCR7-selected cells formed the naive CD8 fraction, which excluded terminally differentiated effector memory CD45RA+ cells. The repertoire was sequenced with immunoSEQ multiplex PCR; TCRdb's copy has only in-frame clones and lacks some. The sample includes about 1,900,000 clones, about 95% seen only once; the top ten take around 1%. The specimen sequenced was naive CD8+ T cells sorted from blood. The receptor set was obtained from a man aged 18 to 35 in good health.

This CDR3 reads CATSRGGGVTGELFF. The CDR3 DNA sequence: TGTGCCACCAGCAGAGGGGGTGGAGTGACCGGGGAGCTGTTTTTT. J is TRBJ2-2 and V is TRBV15; D ambiguous. The germline CDR1 and CDR2 sequences are LNHNV and YYDKDF (reference sequence). Trimming left V 1 base short and J 5 bases short, with 11 bases between. The CDR3 has 15 residues.

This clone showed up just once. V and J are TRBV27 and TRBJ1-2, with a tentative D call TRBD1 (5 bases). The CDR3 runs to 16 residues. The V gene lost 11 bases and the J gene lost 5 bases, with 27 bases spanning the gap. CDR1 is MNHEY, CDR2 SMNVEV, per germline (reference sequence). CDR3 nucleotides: TGTGCCTCATCCGGGGGTGAGGTAACTGGGATTTATGGCTACACCTTC. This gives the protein CASSGGEVTGIYGYTF.

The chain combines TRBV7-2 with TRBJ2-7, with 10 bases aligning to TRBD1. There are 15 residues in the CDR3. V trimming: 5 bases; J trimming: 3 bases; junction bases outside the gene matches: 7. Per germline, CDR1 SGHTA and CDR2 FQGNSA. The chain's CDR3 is CASSAPDRGGYEQYF. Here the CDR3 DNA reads TGTGCCAGCAGCGCCCCGGACAGGGGGGGCTACGAGCAGTACTTC.

CDR3 in DNA: TGCGCCAGCAGCCAAGATTGGCTCGAGGTCAATGAGCAGTTCTTC. Translated, it gives CASSQDWLEVNEQFF. The rearrangement uses TRBV4-3 and TRBJ2-1, with D unresolved. Trimming left V 0 bases short and J 6 bases short, with 12 bases between. CDR1 and CDR2 from the germline V gene are LGHNA and YSLEER. The CDR3 has 15 residues.

The CDR3 sequence: CSVDGTGGGGYTF. Here the CDR3 DNA reads TGCAGCGTTGACGGGACAGGGGGAGGAGGCTACACCTTC. V usage is TRBV29-1 and J usage is TRBJ1-2; 11 nucleotides agree with TRBD1. After removal of 3 bases from V and 8 bases from J, the junction contained 5 bases not matched to a gene. The CDR3 covers 13 residues. Germline V CDR1 and CDR2: SQVTM, ANQGSEA.

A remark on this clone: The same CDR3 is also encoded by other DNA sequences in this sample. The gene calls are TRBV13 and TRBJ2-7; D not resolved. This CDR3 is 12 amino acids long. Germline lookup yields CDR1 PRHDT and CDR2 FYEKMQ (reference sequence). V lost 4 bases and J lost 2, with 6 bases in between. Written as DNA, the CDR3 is TGTGCCAGCAGCTCAGGCCCCTACGAGCAGTACTTC. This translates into CASSSGPYEQYF.

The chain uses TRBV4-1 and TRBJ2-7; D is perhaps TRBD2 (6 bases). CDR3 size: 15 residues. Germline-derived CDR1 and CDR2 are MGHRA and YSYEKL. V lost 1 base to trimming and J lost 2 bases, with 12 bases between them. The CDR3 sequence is CASSQGPGLPYEQYF. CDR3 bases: TGCGCCAGCAGCCAAGGCCCGGGACTTCCCTACGAGCAGTACTTC.

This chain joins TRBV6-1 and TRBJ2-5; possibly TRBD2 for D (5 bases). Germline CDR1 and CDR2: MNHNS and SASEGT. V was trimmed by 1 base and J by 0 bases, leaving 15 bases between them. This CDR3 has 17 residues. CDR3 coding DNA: TGTGCCAGCAGTGAAGAGGCGGGCACAATGTACCAAGAGACCCAGTACTTC. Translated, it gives CASSEEAGTMYQETQYF.

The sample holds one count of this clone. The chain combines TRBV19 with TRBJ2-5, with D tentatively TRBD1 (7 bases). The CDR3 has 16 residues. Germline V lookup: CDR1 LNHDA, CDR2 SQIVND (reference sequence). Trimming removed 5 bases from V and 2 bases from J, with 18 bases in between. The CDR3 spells CASSPPRGDSQETQYF. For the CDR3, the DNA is TGTGCCAGTAGTCCACCGAGGGGGGACAGTCAAGAGACCCAGTACTTC.

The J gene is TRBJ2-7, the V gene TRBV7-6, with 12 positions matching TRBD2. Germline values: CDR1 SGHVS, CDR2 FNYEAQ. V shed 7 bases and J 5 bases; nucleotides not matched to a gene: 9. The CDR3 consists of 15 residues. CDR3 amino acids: CASKSLAGGMDEQYF. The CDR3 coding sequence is TGTGCCAGCAAGTCTCTAGCGGGGGGGATGGACGAGCAGTACTTC.

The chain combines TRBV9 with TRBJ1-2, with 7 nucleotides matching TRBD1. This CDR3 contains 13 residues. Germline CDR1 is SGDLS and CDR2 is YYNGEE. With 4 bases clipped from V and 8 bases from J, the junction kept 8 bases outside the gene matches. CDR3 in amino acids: CASSSTTGQGYTF. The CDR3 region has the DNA TGTGCCAGCAGCTCGACGACAGGGCAAGGCTACACCTTC.

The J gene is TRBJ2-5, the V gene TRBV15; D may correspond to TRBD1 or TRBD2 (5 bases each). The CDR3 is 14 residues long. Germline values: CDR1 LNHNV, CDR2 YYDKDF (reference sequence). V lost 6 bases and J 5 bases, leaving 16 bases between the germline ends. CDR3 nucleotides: TGTGCCACCAGACTCACGAGGGGTTGGGAGACCCAGTACTTC. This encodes CATRLTRGWETQYF.

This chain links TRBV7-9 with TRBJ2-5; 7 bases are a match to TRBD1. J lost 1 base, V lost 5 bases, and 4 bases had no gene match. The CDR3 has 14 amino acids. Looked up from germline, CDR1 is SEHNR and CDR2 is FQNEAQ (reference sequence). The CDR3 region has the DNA TGTGCCAGCAGCCCCGGGGACAGCCAAGAGACCCAGTACTTC. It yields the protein CASSPGDSQETQYF.

CDR3 loop: CASSPNDMGAYLEKLFF. The CDR3 DNA sequence: TGTGCCAGCAGCCCAAATGATATGGGGGCCTACCTTGAAAAACTGTTTTTT. The chain joins TRBV5-6 to TRBJ1-4; maybe TRBD1 (6 bases). V lost 4 bases to trimming and J lost 7 bases, with 23 bases between them. Looked up from germline, CDR1 is SGHDT and CDR2 is YYEEEE. The CDR3 totals 17 residues.

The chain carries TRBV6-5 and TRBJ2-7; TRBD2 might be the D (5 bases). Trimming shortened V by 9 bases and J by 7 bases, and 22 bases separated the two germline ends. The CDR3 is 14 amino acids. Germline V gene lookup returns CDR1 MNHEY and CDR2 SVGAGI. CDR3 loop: CARLLRTRWEEQYF. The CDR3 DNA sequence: TGTGCCAGGTTACTCAGGACGCGATGGGAGGAGCAGTACTTC.

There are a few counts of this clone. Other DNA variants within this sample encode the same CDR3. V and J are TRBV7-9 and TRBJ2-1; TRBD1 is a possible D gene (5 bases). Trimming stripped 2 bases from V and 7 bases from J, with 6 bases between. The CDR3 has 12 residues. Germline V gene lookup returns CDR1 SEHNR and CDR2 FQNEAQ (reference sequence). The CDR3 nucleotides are TGTGCCAGCAGCTTATCAGGGAATGAGCAGTTCTTC. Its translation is CASSLSGNEQFF.

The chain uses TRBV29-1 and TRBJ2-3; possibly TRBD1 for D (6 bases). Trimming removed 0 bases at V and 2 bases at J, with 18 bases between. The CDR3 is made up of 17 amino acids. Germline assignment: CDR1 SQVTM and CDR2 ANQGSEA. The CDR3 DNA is TGCAGCGTTGAAGATCCCGAAGGGGGATCTACCACAGATACGCAGTATTTT. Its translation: CSVEDPEGGSTTDTQYF.

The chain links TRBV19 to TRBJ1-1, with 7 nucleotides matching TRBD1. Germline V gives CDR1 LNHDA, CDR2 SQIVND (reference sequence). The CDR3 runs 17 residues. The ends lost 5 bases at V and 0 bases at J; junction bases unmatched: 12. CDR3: CASSALTGSIMNTEAFF. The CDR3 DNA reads TGTGCCAGTAGTGCCTTGACAGGGTCCATTATGAACACTGAAGCTTTCTTT.

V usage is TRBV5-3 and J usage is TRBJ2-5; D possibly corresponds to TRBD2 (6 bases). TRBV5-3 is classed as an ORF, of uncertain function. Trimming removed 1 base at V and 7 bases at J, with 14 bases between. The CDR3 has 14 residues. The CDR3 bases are TGTGCCAGAAGCTTGCCGGGGGTTGAGGGGACCCAGTACTTC. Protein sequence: CARSLPGVEGTQYF.

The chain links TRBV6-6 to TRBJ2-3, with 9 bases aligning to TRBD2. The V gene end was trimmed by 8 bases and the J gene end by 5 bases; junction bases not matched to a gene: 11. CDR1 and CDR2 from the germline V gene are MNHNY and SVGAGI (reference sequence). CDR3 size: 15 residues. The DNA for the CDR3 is TGTGCCAGCGCCTCCATGGCGGGGGGGAAAGATACGCAGTATTTT. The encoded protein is CASASMAGGKDTQYF.

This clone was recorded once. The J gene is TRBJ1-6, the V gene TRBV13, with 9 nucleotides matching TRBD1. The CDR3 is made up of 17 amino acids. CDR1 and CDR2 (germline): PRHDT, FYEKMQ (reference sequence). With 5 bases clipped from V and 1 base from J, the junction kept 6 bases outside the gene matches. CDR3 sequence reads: CASSKGTGRSYNSPLHF. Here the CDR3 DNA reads TGTGCCAGCAGCAAAGGGACAGGGCGGTCCTATAATTCACCCCTCCACTTT.

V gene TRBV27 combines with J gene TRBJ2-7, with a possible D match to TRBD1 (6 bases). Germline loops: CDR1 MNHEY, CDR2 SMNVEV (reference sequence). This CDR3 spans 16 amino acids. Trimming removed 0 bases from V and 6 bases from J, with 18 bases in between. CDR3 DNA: TGTGCCAGCAGTTTATCCAGGGGAGAGCTTTCCGGCGAGCAGTACTTC. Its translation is CASSLSRGELSGEQYF.

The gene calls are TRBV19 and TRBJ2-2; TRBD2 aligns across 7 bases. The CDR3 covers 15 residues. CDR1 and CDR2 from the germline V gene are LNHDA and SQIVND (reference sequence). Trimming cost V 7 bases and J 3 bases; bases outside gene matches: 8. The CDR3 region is CASTAGEGYTGELFF. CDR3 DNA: TGTGCCAGTACGGCGGGAGAAGGCTACACCGGGGAGCTGTTTTTT.